The T cell receptor beta chain described here comes from a study of post-analysis software for immune sequencing data. On the study more broadly: Included among the disease courses, which were recorded for the cohort, were relapsing-remitting, secondary progressive and progressive-relapsing multiple sclerosis. Findings and caveats of the study: Five TRBV segments, including TRBV5-6, TRBV5-1 and TRBV20-1, were more frequent in patients than controls.

TCR beta libraries were prepared from cDNA with unique molecular identifiers. Starting from roughly 1 to 10 million T cells, the study yielded 460,000 or so cDNA molecules. In TCRdb, the PCR reads were re-called with MiXCR into one record per CDR3 protein. The sample carries 400,000 to 500,000 distinct CDR3 sequences, roughly 38% recorded once. A few counts support this clonotype. Antigen: not known. Trimming stripped 0 bases from V and 0 bases from J, with 18 bases between. This CDR3 comprises 19 residues. From germline, CDR1 is SEHNR and CDR2 FQNEAQ (reference sequence). The TCR originated in a girl between 2 and 10 years old with multiple sclerosis. The specimen was blood. The rearrangement links TRBV7-9 to TRBJ2-4, with D perhaps being TRBD1 or TRBD2 (5 bases each). DNA of the CDR3: TGTGCCAGCAGCTTAGCAACGGGTTCTGGGGGTATAGCCAAAAACATTCAGTACTTC. Translation: CASSLATGSGGIAKNIQYF. The variable domain in full, completed from reference TRBV7-9 and TRBJ2-4, reads DTGVSQNPRHKITKRGQNVTFRCDPISEHNRLYWYRQTLGQGPEFLTYFQNEAQLEKSRLLSDRFSAERPKGSFSTLEIQRTEQGDSAMYLCASSLATGSGGIAKNIQYFGAGTRLSVL.